The 16 T cell receptor beta chains reported below all come from one sample, sequenced in a study of radiotherapy plus CTLA-4 blockade in lung cancer. Repertoires were generated with immunoSEQ multiplex PCR, while TCRdb's copy carries only in-frame clones and drops some. This sample carries approximately 94,000 clones, roughly four fifths of them seen once, and the ten largest clones take more than 20%. This specimen was peripheral blood, taken from a patient treated with radiotherapy plus ipilimumab. All receptors derive from a human donor with non-small cell lung cancer that progressed on radiotherapy plus ipilimumab.

This chain connects TRBV10-1 to TRBJ2-2; tentative D call: TRBD1 (6 bases). The CDR3 contains 13 residues. Trimming left V 9 bases short and J 7 bases short, with 15 bases between. Germline V CDR1 and CDR2: WNHNN, SYGVQD (reference sequence). CDR3 amino acids: CASNRDLGGELFF. CDR3 sequence (DNA): TGCGCCAGTAACAGGGATTTAGGCGGGGAGCTGTTTTTT.

The chain has TRBV21-1 and TRBJ2-3; the table's TRBD2 call for D was not verified on the DNA. TRBV21-1 corresponds to a pseudogene. The CDR3 sequence is 20 residues long. The CDR3 spells CASSKGDRTSGRTSTDTQYF. CDR3 nucleotides: TGTGCCAGCAGCAAAGGGGACCGGACTAGCGGGAGGACTAGCACAGATACGCAGTATTTT.

With respect to this clone: In the same sample, other DNA sequences code for this CDR3. The chain recombines TRBV18 with TRBJ2-5; no definite D call. The V gene's germline CDR1 is KGHSH and CDR2 LQKENI. This CDR3 is 11 amino acids long. Trimming shortened V by 6 bases and J by 5 bases, and 7 bases separated the two germline ends. Here the CDR3 reads CASSLEETQYF. CDR3 coding DNA: TGTGCCAGCTCCCTAGAGGAGACCCAGTACTTC.

The V gene is TRBV28, the J gene TRBJ1-4; D unresolved. Germline values: CDR1 MDHEN, CDR2 SYDVKM. This CDR3 spans 16 amino acids. Trimming took off 6 bases at V and 3 bases at J, with 17 bases between the two ends. The CDR3 reads CASRHEGGWANEKLFF. Written as DNA, the CDR3 is TGTGCCAGCAGGCACGAGGGTGGGTGGGCTAATGAAAAACTGTTTTTT.

The V call is TRBV10-1, the J call TRBJ2-7; D gene ambiguous. The V gene lost 7 bases and the J gene lost 2 bases, with 12 bases spanning the gap. Germline V lookup: CDR1 WNHNN, CDR2 SYGVQD (reference sequence). The CDR3 loop spans 13 amino acids. As DNA, the CDR3 is TGCGCCAGCATAGAGGACCGAGCCTACGAGCAGTACTTC. Its translation: CASIEDRAYEQYF.

This clone was detected a few times. The chain has TRBV11-2 and TRBJ2-7, with D unclear. This CDR3 is built from 11 residues. V lost 4 bases and J 6 bases, leaving 7 bases between the germline ends. Germline V gives CDR1 SGHAT, CDR2 FQNNGV. The CDR3 sequence: CASSSAFEQYF. CDR3 bases: TGTGCCAGCAGCTCTGCCTTCGAGCAGTACTTC.

The chain recombines TRBV6-1 with TRBJ2-7, with TRBD1 identical over 9 bases. CDR1 MNHNS and CDR2 SASEGT come from the germline V gene. The length of the CDR3 is 14 residues. The V segment lost 3 bases and the J segment 2 bases; nucleotides outside the gene matches: 2. The CDR3 DNA is TGTGCCAGCAGTGAGACAGGGGGAACCTACGAGCAGTACTTC. Amino acids: CASSETGGTYEQYF.

The genes are TRBV19 and TRBJ2-1, with 13 bases lining up with TRBD2. The length of the CDR3 is 13 residues. The junction had 4 bases not matched to a gene; V was cut back by 10 bases and J by 7 bases. The germline gives CDR1 LNHDA, CDR2 SQIVND (reference sequence). This CDR3 is CATGLAGANEQFF. In DNA, the CDR3 is TGTGCCACAGGACTAGCGGGAGCTAATGAGCAGTTCTTC.

By sample fraction, this clone is medium-sized. V and J are TRBV4-2 and TRBJ2-2, with TRBD2 matching 9 bases. Germline V lookup: CDR1 LGHNA, CDR2 YNFKEQ. After removal of 7 bases from V and 5 bases from J, the junction contained 5 bases not matched to a gene. CDR3 length: 14 residues. The DNA for the CDR3 is TGTGCCAGCAAGGTAGCGGGAGAGACCGGGGAGCTGTTTTTT. Its protein product is CASKVAGETGELFF.

The chain employs TRBV9 and TRBJ2-3; D may be TRBD2 (5 bases). With 3 bases removed from V and 0 bases from J, the gap between germline ends came to 17 bases. The V gene's germline CDR1 is SGDLS and CDR2 YYNGEE. CDR3 length: 17 amino acids. CDR3 bases: TGTGCCAGCAGCGCTGGAAGACTACTTTTGAGCACAGATACGCAGTATTTT. Residues: CASSAGRLLLSTDTQYF.

The chain uses TRBV2 and TRBJ2-1; 14 nucleotides line up with TRBD2. CDR3 size: 15 residues. Germline V gene sequence: CDR1 SNHLY, CDR2 FYNNEI. Trimming removed 2 bases from V and 10 bases from J; junction bases left unmatched: 4. The CDR3 loop is CASSESRLAGGEQFF. The CDR3 nucleotides read TGTGCCAGCAGTGAAAGTCGACTAGCGGGAGGGGAGCAGTTCTTC.

The chain has TRBV7-3 and TRBJ1-1; D is unclear. V was pared by 2 bases and J by 12 bases, with 22 bases between. The length of the CDR3 is 15 residues. Per germline, CDR1 SGHTA and CDR2 FQGTGA. CDR3 protein: CASSLGWEGQFETFF. The CDR3 DNA reads TGTGCCAGCAGCTTAGGATGGGAAGGGCAGTTTGAGACTTTCTTT.

The chain carries TRBV11-1 and TRBJ2-7, with 11 bases that match TRBD1. The CDR3 spans 16 residues. V gave up 0 bases and J gave up 3 bases; unmatched junction bases: 4. Germline CDR1 SGHAT, CDR2 FQDESV (reference sequence). The CDR3 region has the DNA TGTGCCAGCAGCTTAGCGTCCGGGACAGGGGGCTACGAGCAGTACTTC. Translation gives CASSLASGTGGYEQYF.

Worth noting for this clone: The junction departs from germline at one end; a sequencing error may be responsible. V and J are TRBV27 and TRBJ2-1; tentatively, D is TRBD2 (6 bases). The V gene's germline CDR1 is MNHEY and CDR2 SMNVEV (reference sequence). This CDR3 has 15 amino acids. CDR3 loop: CASSLSGGPRNEQFF. In DNA form, the CDR3 reads TGTGCCAGCAGCTTATCCGGAGGGCCGCGGAATGAGCAGTTCTTC.

The chain uses TRBV28 and TRBJ2-5, with D perhaps TRBD1 (5 bases). CDR1 is MDHEN and CDR2 is SYDVKM in the germline V gene. The CDR3 is 14 residues long. Deletions cut 6 bases from V and 5 bases from J, with 16 bases between. The CDR3 DNA reads TGTGCCAGCAGCGGAGCAGGGTCAGATGAGACCCAGTACTTC. Its protein product is CASSGAGSDETQYF.

This clone has only one observation. The V gene is TRBV6-1, the J gene TRBJ2-7; 10 bases agree with TRBD1. The germline V gene encodes CDR1 MNHNS and CDR2 SASEGT. The J segment lost 4 bases and the V segment lost 5 bases, leaving 8 bases of the junction unmatched. This CDR3 region has 15 residues. CDR3 nucleotides: TGTGCCAGCAGTACAAGAGACAGGGGGCTATACGAGCAGTACTTC. Its translation is CASSTRDRGLYEQYF.